The clone carrying this T cell receptor (beta chain) was seen ten or more times. Its antigen is unknown. The data were obtained in a study of regulatory T cells in long-lasting Graves disease. Regarding the study as a whole: Sample size was small, which may have lowered accuracy. Among samples with persistent disease, TRBV28, TRBJ1-2 and TRBJ2-5 were favored. Relative to newly diagnosed Graves' patients, persistent ones had lower TCR diversity. Sharing of public clonotypes was greater in persistent patients (approximately 2,700) than in new patients (around 930).

The CDR3 has 16 residues. CDR1 and CDR2 from the germline V gene are SQVTM and ANQGSEA. Trimming stripped 3 bases from V and 0 bases from J, with 14 bases between. Time point indicated: newly diagnosed GD, antithyroid drugs for less than 3 months. The TCR library was made from RNA that had been extracted from PBMCs in TRIzol. Sequencing libraries for TCR beta were prepared with iRepertoire HTBI primers and Arm-PCR of CDR3 regions. Via MiXCR, TCRdb re-called the multiplex PCR reads, giving one row per CDR3 protein. Here the sample spans approximately 470,000 distinct CDR3 sequences, 15% to 20% being singletons. Another study also made use of these data, one on T cells in Graves' hyperthyroidism and ophthalmopathy.

This TCR was recovered from a man aged 40-49 years with Graves disease. The chain links TRBV29-1 to TRBJ1-4; D gene ambiguous. The source material was peripheral blood mononuclear cells (PBMCs), sampled at new diagnosis, from a patient treated with antithyroid drugs. The CDR3 sequence: CSVEWVWAATNEKLFF. The CDR3 DNA reads as TGCAGCGTTGAGTGGGTCTGGGCCGCAACTAATGAAAAACTGTTTTTT.